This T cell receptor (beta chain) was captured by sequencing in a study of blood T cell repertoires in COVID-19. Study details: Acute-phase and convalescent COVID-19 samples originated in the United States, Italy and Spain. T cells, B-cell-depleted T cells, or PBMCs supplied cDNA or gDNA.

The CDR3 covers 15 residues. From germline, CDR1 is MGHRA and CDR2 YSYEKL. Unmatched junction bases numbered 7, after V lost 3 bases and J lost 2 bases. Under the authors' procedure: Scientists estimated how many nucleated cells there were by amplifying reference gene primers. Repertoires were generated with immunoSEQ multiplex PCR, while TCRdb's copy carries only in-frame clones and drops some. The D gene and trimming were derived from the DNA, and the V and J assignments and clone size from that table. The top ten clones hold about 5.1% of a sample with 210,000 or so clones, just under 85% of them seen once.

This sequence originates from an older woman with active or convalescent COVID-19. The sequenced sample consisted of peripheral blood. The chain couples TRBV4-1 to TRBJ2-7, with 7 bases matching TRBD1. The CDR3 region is CASSQGQTAPYEQYF. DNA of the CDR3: TGCGCCAGCAGCCAGGGACAGACCGCACCCTACGAGCAGTACTTC.